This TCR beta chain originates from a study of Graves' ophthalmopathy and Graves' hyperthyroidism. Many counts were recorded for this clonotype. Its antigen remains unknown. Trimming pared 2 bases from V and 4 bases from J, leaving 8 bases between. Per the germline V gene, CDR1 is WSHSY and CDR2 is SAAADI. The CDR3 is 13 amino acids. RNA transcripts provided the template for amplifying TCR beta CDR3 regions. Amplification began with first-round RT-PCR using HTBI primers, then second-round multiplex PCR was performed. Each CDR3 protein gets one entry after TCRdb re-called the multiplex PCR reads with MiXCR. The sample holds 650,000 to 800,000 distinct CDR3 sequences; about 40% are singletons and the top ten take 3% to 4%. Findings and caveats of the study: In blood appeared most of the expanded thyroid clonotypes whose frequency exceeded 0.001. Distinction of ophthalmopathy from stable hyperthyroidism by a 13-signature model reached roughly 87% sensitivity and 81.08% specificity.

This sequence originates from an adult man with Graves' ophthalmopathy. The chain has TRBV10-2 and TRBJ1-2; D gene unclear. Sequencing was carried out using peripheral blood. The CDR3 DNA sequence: TGCGCCAGCAGTGAGGACACATTCTATGGCTACACCTTC. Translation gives CASSEDTFYGYTF.